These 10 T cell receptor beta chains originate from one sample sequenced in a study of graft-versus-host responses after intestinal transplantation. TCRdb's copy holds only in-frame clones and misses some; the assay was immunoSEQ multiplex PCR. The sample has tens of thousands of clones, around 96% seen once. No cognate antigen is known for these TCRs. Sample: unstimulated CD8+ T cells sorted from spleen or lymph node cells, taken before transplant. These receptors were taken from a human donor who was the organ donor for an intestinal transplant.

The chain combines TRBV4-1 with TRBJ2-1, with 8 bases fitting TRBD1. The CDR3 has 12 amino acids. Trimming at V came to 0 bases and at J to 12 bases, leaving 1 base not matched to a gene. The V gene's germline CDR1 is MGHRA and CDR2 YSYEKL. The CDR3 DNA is TGCGCCAGCAGCCAAGATGACAGGGGGCAGTTCTTC. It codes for CASSQDDRGQFF.

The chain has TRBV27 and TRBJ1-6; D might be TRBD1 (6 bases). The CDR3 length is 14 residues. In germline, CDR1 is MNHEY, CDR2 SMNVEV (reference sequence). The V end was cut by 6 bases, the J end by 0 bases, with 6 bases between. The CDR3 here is CASRQGSYNSPLHF. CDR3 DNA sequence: TGTGCCAGCAGACAGGGCTCCTATAATTCACCCCTCCACTTT.

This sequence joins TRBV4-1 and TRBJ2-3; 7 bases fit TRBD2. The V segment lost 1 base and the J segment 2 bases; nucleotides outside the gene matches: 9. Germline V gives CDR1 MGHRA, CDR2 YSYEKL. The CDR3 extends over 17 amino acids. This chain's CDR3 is CASSQAFPSGNTDTQYF. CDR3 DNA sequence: TGCGCCAGCAGCCAAGCGTTCCCCAGCGGGAACACAGATACGCAGTATTTT.

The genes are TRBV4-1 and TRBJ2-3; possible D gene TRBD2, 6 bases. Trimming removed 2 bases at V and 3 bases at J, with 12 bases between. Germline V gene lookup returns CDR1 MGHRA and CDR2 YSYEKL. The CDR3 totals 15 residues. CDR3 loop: CASSQPRLVTDTQYF. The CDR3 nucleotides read TGCGCCAGCAGCCAACCGCGACTAGTAACAGATACGCAGTATTTT.

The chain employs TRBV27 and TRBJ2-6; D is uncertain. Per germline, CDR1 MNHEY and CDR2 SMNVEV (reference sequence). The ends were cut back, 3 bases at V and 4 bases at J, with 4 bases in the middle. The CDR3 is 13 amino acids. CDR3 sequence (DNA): TGTGCCAGCAGTTTGGGGGGGGCCAACGTCCTGACTTTC. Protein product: CASSLGGANVLTF.

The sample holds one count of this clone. The CDR3 nucleotides are TGTGCCAGCAGCGGACCGGACGCAAACACTGAAGCTTTCTTT. Amino acids: CASSGPDANTEAFF. The J gene is TRBJ1-1, the V gene TRBV9, with D unclear. The CDR3 totals 14 residues. Germline loops: CDR1 SGDLS, CDR2 YYNGEE. The ends were cut back, 3 bases at V and 2 bases at J, with 11 bases in the middle.

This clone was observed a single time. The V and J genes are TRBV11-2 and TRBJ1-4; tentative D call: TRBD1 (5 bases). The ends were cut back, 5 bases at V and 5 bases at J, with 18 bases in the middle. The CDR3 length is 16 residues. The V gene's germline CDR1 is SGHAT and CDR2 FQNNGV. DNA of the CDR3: TGTGCCAGCAGCACATACGAGCAGGGCCGCAATGAAAAACTGTTTTTT. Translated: CASSTYEQGRNEKLFF.

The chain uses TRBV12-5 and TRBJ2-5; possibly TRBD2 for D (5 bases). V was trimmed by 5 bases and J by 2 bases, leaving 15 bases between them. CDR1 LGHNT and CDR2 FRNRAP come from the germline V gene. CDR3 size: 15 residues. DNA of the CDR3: TGTGCTAGTGGTCGGGAAGGGTATCCGCAAGAGACCCAGTACTTC. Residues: CASGREGYPQETQYF.

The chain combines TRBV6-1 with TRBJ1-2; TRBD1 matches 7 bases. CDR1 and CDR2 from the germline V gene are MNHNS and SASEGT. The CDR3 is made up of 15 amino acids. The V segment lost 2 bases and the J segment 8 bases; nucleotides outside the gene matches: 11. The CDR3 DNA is TGTGCCAGCAGTGAACTAGCTACAGGGGCGGTAGGCTACACCTTC. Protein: CASSELATGAVGYTF.

CDR3 residues: CASRQGTGELFF. The CDR3 region has the DNA TGTGCCAGCAGGCAGGGGACCGGGGAGCTGTTTTTT. The chain couples TRBV13 to TRBJ2-2; D may be TRBD1 (6 bases). V dropped 6 bases and J dropped 5 bases, with 7 bases sitting between them. CDR1 PRHDT and CDR2 FYEKMQ come from the germline V gene (reference sequence). The CDR3 is 12 residues long. Together with reference TRBV13 and TRBJ2-2, the CDR3 gives the full variable domain: AAGVIQSPRHLIKEKRETATLKCYPIPRHDTVYWYQQGPGQDPQFLISFYEKMQSDKGSIPDRFSAQQFSDYHSELNMSSLELGDSALYFCASRQGTGELFFGEGSRLTVL.